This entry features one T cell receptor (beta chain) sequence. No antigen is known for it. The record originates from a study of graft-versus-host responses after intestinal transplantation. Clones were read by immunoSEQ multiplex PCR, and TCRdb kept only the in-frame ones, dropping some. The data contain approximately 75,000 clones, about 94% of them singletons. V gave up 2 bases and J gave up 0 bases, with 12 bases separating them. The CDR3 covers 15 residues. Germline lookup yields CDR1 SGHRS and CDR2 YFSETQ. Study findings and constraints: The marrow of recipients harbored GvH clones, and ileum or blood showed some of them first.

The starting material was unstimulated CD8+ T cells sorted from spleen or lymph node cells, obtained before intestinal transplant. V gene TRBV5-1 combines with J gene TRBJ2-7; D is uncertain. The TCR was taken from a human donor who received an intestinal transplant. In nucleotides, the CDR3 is TGCGCCAGCAGCTTATTCGGGTTACCCTCCTACGAGCAGTACTTC. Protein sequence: CASSLFGLPSYEQYF.